This T cell receptor (beta chain) was recorded in a study of T cell repertoires in cytomegalovirus infection (dated by TCRdb to the late 2010s). For the wider study: The HLA type of each donor mattered for the analysis, because public TCR beta signatures pointed to carriage of CMV infection along with the matching HLA type.

Here is what the overall study found, with its caveats: The ex vivo response was dominated by HLA-C-restricted CMV-specific TCR beta clonotypes, which also provided the single most frequent clonotype in two of eight donors. Carriers of CMV infection plus the relevant HLA type were discriminated by the cumulative frequency of public TCR beta family members in the study cohort and in an independent roughly 370-donor cohort.

Between the V and J ends, shortened by 2 bases and 0 bases respectively, the junction contains 11 bases. The germline V gene yields MRHNA for CDR1 and SNTAGT for CDR2. From cysteine to phenylalanine, the CDR3 is 16 amino acids long. Only CDR3 DNA is held: 48 bases, read in frame from base 1. Instrument on record: Illumina HiSeq 1500. The raw public reads went through TCRdb reprocessing: fastp at Q25, MiXCR clone calling, in-frame beta chains kept. Identical CDR3 protein sequences are pooled into one entry, listed with their most common genes and DNA. Across this sample there are some 150,000 distinct CDR3 sequences, with less than 25% seen only once. The top ten clonotypes cover 11% of the sample. Remarks on this clonotype: Its antigen is unknown. No much larger clone is present one base from it, and per-base qualities are unavailable.

Source material: PBMCs. The chain links TRBV6-4 with TRBJ1-5; no D gene call is confident. This clonotype originated in a human donor in good health (CMV status not recorded). Some clones in this sample may be carry-over from other donors' samples. Read as DNA, the sequence is TGTGCCAGCAGTGACCCGAGACGTGATAGCAATCAGCCCCAGCATTTT. Its translation reads: CASSDPRRDSNQPQHF.